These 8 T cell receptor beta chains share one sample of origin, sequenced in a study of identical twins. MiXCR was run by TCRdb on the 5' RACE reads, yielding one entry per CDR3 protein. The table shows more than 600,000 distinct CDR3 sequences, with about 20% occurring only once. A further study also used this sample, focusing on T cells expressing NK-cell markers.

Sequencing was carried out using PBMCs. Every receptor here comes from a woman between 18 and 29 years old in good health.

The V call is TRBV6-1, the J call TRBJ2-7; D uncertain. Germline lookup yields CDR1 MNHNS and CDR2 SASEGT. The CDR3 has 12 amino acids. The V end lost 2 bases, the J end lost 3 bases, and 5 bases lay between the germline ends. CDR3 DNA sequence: TGTGCCAGCAGTGAAATTTACTACGAGCAGTACTTC. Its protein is CASSEIYYEQYF.

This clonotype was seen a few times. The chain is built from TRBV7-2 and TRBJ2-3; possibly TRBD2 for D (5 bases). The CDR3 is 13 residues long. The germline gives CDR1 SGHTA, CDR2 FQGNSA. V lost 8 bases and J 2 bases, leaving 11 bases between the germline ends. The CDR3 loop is CASRTGFTDTQYF. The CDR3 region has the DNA TGTGCCAGCCGCACGGGATTCACAGATACGCAGTATTTT.

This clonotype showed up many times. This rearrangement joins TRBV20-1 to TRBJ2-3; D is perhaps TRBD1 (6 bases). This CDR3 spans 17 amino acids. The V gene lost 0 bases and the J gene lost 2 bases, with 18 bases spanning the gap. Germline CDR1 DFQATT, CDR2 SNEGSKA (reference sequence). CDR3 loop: CSAREFLGTLTTDTQYF. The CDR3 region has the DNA TGCAGTGCTAGAGAATTTCTAGGGACACTTACCACAGATACGCAGTATTTT.

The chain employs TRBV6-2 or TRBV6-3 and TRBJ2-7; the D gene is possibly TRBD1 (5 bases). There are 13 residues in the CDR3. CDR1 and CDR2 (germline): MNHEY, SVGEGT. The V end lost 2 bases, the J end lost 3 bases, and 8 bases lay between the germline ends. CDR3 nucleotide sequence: TGTGCCAGCAGTTACCTGACAGTCTACGAGCAGTACTTC. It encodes CASSYLTVYEQYF.

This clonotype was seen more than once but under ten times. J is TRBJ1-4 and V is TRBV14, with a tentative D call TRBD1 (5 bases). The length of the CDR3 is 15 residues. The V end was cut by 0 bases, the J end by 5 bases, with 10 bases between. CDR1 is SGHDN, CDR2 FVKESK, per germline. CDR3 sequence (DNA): TGTGCCAGCAGCCAAGAATGGGGCATAAATGAAAAACTGTTTTTT. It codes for CASSQEWGINEKLFF. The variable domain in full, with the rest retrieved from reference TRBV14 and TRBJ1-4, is EAGVTQFPSHSVIEKGQTVTLRCDPISGHDNLYWYRRVMGKEIKFLLHFVKESKQDESGMPNNRFLAERTGGTYSTLKVQPAELEDSGVYFCASSQEWGINEKLFFGSGTQLSVL.

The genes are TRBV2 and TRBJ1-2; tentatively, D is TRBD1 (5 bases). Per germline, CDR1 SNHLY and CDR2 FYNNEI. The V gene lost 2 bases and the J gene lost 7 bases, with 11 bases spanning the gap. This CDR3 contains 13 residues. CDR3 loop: CASSEMDMGGYTF. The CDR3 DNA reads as TGTGCCAGCAGTGAAATGGACATGGGTGGCTACACCTTC. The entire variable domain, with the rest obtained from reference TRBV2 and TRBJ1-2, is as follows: EPEVTQTPSHQVTQMGQEVILRCVPISNHLYFYWYRQILGQKVEFLVSFYNNEISEKSEIFDDQFSVERPDGSNFTLKIRSTKLEDSAMYFCASSEMDMGGYTFGSGTRLTVV.

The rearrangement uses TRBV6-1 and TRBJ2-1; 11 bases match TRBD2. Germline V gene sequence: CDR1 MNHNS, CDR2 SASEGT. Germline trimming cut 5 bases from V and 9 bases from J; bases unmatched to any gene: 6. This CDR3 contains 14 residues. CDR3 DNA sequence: TGTGCCAGCAGTCGACTAGCGGGAAACGGTGAGCAGTTCTTC. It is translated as CASSRLAGNGEQFF.

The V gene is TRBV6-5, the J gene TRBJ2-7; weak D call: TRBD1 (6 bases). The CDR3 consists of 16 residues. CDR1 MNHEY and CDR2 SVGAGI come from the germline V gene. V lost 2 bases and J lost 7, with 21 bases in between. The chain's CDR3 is CASSYESIGRGGEQYF. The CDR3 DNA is TGTGCCAGCAGTTACGAATCTATAGGGCGAGGGGGAGAGCAGTACTTC.